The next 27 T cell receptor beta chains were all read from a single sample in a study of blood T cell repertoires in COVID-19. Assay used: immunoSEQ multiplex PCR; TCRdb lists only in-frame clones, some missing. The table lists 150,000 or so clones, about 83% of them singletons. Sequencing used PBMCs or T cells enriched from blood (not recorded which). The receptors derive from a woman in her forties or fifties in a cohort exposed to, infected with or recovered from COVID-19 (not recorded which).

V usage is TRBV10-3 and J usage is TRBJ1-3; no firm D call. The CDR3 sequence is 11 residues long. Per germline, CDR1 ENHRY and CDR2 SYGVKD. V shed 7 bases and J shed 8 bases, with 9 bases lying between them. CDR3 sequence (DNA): TGTGCCATCACGGAGGGAGACACCATATATTTT. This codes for CAITEGDTIYF.

Here the CDR3 DNA reads TGTGCCAGCAGCCCCCAGTCGGGGTCAGATACGCAGTATTTT. Translation: CASSPQSGSDTQYF. This chain connects TRBV9 to TRBJ2-3; D may be TRBD2 (5 bases). From germline, CDR1 is SGDLS and CDR2 YYNGEE. The CDR3 consists of 14 residues. V lost 4 bases and J lost 4, with 13 bases in between.

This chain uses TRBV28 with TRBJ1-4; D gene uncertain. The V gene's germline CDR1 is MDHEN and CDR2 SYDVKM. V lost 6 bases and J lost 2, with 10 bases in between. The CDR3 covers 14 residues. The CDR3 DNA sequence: TGTGCCAGCAGGACGGGCGGGACTAATGAAAAACTGTTTTTT. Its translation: CASRTGGTNEKLFF. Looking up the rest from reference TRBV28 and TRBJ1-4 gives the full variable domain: DVKVTQSSRYLVKRTGEKVFLECVQDMDHENMFWYRQDPGLGLRLIYFSYDVKMKEKGDIPEGYSVSREKKERFSLILESASTNQTSMYLCASRTGGTNEKLFFGSGTQLSVL.

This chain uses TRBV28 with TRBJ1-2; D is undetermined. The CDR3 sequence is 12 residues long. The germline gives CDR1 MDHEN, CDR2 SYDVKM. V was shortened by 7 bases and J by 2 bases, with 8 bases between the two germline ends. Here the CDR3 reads CASNARNYGYTF. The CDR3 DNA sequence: TGTGCCAGCAACGCCAGGAACTATGGCTACACCTTC.

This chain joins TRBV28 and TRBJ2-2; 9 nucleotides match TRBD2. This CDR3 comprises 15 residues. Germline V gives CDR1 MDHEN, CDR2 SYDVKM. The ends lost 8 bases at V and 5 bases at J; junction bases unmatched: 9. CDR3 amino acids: CASLGLAGPTGELFF. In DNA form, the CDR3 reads TGTGCCAGCCTGGGGCTAGCGGGACCAACCGGGGAGCTGTTTTTT.

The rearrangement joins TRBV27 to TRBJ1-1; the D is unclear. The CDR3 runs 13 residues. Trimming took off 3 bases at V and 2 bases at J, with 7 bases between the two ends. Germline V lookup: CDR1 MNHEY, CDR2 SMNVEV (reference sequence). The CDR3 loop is CASSFYSNTEAFF. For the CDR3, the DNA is TGTGCCAGCAGTTTTTACTCTAACACTGAAGCTTTCTTT.

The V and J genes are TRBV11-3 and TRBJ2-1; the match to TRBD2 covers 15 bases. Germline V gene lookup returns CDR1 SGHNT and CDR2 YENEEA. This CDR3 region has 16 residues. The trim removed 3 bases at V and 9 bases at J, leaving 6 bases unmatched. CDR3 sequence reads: CASSLGTSGRFSEQFF. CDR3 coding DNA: TGTGCCAGCAGCTTGGGGACTAGCGGGAGGTTTAGTGAGCAGTTCTTC.

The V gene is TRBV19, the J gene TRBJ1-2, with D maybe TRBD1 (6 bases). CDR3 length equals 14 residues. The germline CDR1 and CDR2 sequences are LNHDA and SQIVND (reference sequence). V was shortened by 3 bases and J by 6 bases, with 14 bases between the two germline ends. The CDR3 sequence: CASSIMAGADGYTF. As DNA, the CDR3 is TGTGCCAGTAGTATCATGGCAGGGGCGGATGGCTACACCTTC. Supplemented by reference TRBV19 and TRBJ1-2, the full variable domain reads DGGITQSPKYLFRKEGQNVTLSCEQNLNHDAMYWYRQDPGQGLRLIYYSQIVNDFQKGDIAEGYSVSREKKESFPLTVTSAQKNPTAFYLCASSIMAGADGYTFGSGTRLTVV.

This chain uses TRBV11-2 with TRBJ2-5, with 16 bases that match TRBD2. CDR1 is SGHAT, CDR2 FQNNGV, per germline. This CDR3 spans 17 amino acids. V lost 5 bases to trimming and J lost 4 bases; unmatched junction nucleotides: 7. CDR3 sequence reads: CASSPGLAGGPIETQYF. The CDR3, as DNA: TGTGCCAGCAGCCCGGGACTAGCGGGGGGGCCGATAGAGACCCAGTACTTC.

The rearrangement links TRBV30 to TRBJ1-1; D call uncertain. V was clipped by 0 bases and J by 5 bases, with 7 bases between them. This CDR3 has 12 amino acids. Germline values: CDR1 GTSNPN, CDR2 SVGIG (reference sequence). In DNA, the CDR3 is TGTGCCTGGAGTGTATTAGTTACTGAAGCTTTCTTT. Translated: CAWSVLVTEAFF.

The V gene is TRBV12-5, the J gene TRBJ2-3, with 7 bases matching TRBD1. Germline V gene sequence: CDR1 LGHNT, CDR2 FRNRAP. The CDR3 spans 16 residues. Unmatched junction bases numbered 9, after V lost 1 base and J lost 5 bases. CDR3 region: CASGLGETGSLDTQYF. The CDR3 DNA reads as TGTGCTAGTGGTTTGGGGGAGACAGGGTCGTTAGATACGCAGTATTTT.

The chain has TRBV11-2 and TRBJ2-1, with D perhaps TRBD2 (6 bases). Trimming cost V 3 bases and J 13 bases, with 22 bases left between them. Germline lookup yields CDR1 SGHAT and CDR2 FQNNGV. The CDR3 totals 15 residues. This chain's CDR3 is CASSFDRDSFFEQFF. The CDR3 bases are TGTGCCAGCAGCTTCGACCGGGACTCCTTTTTTGAACAGTTCTTC.

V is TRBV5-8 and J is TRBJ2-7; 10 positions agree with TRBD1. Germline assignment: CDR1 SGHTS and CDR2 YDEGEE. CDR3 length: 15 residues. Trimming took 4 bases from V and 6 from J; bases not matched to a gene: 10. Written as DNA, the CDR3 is TGTGCCAGCAGCCTAAGGGACAGGGGATTGGGCGAGCAGTACTTC. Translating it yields CASSLRDRGLGEQYF.

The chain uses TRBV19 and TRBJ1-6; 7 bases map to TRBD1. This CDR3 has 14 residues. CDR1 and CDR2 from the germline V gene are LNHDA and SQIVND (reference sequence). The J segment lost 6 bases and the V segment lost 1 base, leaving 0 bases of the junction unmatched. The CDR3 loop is CASSIGQGNSPLHF. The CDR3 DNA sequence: TGTGCCAGTAGTATAGGACAGGGTAATTCACCCCTCCACTTT. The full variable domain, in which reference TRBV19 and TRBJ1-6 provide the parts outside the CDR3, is DGGITQSPKYLFRKEGQNVTLSCEQNLNHDAMYWYRQDPGQGLRLIYYSQIVNDFQKGDIAEGYSVSREKKESFPLTVTSAQKNPTAFYLCASSIGQGNSPLHFGNGTRLTVT.

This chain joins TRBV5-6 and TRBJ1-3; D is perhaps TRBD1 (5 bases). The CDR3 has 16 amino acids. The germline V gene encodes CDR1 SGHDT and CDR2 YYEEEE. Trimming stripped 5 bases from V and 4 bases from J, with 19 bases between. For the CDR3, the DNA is TGTGCCAGCAGGATTGCAGGGTATAACGCCGGAAACACCATATATTTT. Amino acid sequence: CASRIAGYNAGNTIYF. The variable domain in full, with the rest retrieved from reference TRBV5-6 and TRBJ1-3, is DAGVTQSPTHLIKTRGQQVTLRCSPKSGHDTVSWYQQALGQGPQFIFQYYEEEERQRGNFPDRFSGHQFPNYSSELNVNALLLGDSALYLCASRIAGYNAGNTIYFGEGSWLTVV.

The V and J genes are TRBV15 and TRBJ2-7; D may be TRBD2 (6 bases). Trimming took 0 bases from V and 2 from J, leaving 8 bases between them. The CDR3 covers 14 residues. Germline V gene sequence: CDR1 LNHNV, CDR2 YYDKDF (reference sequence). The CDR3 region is CATSREVAAYEQYF. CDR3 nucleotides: TGTGCCACCAGCAGAGAGGTAGCGGCCTACGAGCAGTACTTC.

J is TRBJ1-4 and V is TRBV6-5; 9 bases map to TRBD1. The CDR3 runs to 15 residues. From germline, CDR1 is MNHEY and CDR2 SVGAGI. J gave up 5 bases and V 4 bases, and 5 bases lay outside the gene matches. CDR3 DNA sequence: TGTGCCAGCAGTTCTAGACAGGGGGTCAATGAAAAACTGTTTTTT. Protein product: CASSSRQGVNEKLFF.

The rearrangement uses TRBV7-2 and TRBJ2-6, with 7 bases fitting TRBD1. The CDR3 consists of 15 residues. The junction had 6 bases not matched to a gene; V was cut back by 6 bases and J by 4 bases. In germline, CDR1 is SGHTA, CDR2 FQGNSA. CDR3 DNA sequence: TGTGCCAGCAGTTTAACAGGGGTCGGGGCCAACGTCCTGACTTTC. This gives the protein CASSLTGVGANVLTF.

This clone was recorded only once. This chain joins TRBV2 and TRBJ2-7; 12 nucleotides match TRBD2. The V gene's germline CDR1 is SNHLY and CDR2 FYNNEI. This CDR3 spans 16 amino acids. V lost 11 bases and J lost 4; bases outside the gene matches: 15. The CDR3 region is CAGQLDLTSGSYEQYF. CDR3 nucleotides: TGTGCCGGACAGCTAGACTTGACTAGCGGGAGTTACGAGCAGTACTTC.

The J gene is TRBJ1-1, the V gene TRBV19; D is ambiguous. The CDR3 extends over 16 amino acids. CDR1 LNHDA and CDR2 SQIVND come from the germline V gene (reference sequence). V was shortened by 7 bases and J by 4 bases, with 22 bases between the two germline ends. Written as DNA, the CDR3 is TGTGCCAGTACTAGATATAACGGCGGGGTGGGCACTGAAGCTTTCTTT. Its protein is CASTRYNGGVGTEAFF.

CDR3 amino acids: CASSQEGLGVHYGYTF. The CDR3 nucleotides are TGTGCCAGCAGCCAAGAGGGGTTGGGAGTTCACTATGGCTACACCTTC. V and J are TRBV14 and TRBJ1-2; D ambiguous. The V end lost 0 bases, the J end lost 3 bases, and 14 bases lay between the germline ends. Germline loops: CDR1 SGHDN, CDR2 FVKESK. CDR3 length: 16 residues. The full variable domain, in which reference TRBV14 and TRBJ1-2 provide the parts outside the CDR3, is EAGVTQFPSHSVIEKGQTVTLRCDPISGHDNLYWYRRVMGKEIKFLLHFVKESKQDESGMPNNRFLAERTGGTYSTLKVQPAELEDSGVYFCASSQEGLGVHYGYTFGSGTRLTVV.

CDR3 nucleotides: TGTGCCAGCAGTTCCCGGGGGGCGTCCAACACTGAAGCTTTCTTT. This gives the protein CASSSRGASNTEAFF. The J gene is TRBJ1-1, the V gene TRBV28; D is possibly TRBD1 (6 bases). This CDR3 spans 15 amino acids. Germline V lookup: CDR1 MDHEN, CDR2 SYDVKM. V lost 4 bases to trimming and J lost 2 bases, with 14 bases between them.

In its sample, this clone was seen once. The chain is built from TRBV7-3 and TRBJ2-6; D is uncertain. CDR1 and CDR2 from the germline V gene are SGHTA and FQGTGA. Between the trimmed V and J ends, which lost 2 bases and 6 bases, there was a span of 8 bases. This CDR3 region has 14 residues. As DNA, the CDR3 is TGTGCCAGCAGCTTAGACAAGGTGGCCAACGTCCTGACTTTC. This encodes CASSLDKVANVLTF.

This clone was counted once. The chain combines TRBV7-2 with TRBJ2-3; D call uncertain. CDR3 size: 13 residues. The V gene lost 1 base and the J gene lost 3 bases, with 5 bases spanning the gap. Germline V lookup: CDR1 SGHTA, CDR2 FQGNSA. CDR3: CASSLVGTDTQYF. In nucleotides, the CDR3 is TGTGCCAGCAGCTTAGTCGGGACAGATACGCAGTATTTT. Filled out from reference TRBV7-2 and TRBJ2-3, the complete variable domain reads GAGVSQSPSNKVTEKGKDVELRCDPISGHTALYWYRQSLGQGLEFLIYFQGNSAPDKSGLPSDRFSAERTGGSVSTLTIQRTQQEDSAVYLCASSLVGTDTQYFGPGTRLTVL.

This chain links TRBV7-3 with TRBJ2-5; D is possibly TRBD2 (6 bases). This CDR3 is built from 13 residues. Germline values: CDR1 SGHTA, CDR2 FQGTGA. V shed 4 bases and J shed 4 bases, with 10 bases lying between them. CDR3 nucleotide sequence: TGTGCCAGCAGCTCCCCGGGACTAGAGACCCAGTACTTC. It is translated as CASSSPGLETQYF.

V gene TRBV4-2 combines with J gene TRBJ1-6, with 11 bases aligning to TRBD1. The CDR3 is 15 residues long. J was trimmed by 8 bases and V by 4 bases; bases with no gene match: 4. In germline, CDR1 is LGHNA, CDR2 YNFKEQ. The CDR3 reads CASSPGQGADSPLHF. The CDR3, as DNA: TGTGCCAGCAGCCCAGGACAGGGGGCCGATTCACCCCTCCACTTT.

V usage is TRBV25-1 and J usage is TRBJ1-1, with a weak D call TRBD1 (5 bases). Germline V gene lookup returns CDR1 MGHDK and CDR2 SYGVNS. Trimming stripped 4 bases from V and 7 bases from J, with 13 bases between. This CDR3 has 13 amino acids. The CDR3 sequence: CASSAFDSFEAFF. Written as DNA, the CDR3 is TGTGCCAGCAGTGCCTTCGACAGCTTTGAAGCTTTCTTT. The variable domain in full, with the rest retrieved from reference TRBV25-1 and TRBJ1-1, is EADIYQTPRYLVIGTGKKITLECSQTMGHDKMYWYQQDPGMELHLIHYSYGVNSTEKGDLSSESTVSRIRTEHFPLTLESARPSHTSQYLCASSAFDSFEAFFGQGTRLTVV.